Here is one TCR beta chain with its context. Antigen: not known. Deletions cut 4 bases from V and 0 bases from J, with 19 bases between. CDR3 length: 19 residues. Germline V lookup: CDR1 MDHEN, CDR2 SYDVKM. The entry originates in a study of CD8 T cells in Susac syndrome. Study-wide results and caveats: The number of Susac-specific public clones found was 15 to 20 in total CD8+ repertoires and a few in CD8+ TEMRA repertoires.

Random hexamers were used to reverse transcribe roughly 0.45 to 1 ug of RNA. TCRdb reprocessed the immunoSEQ multiplex PCR reads via MiXCR and lists one record per CDR3 protein. The sample records 150,000 to 200,000 distinct CDR3 sequences, 85% to 95% being singletons. The source of this sequence is a human donor with Susac syndrome. Sequencing was performed on CD8+ T cells from PBMCs. The V and J genes are TRBV28 and TRBJ2-6; maybe TRBD1 (6 bases). The CDR3 region is CASSSPRGGHVSGANVLTF. The CDR3 DNA sequence: TGTGCCAGCAGTTCCCCGCGAGGGGGACACGTCTCTGGGGCCAACGTCCTGACTTTC.